One sample yielded the 17 T cell receptor beta chains listed below, sequenced in a study of shared clonotypes between healthy human individuals. Profiling relied on immunoSEQ multiplex PCR, and the TCRdb table lists in-frame clones only, not all of them. Found here are about 450,000 clones, more than 75% of them singletons; the top ten hold around 14%. What was sequenced was PBMCs. These TCRs come from a woman aged 40-49 years in good health. Some clones in this sample may be carry-over from other donors' samples.

This clone came up a few times. The chain links TRBV30 to TRBJ1-5; possible D gene TRBD1, 5 bases. V shed 3 bases and J shed 2 bases, with 17 bases lying between them. The germline V gene has CDR1 GTSNPN and CDR2 SVGIG (reference sequence). The CDR3 has 16 amino acids. This CDR3 is CAWSPVWTNGNQPQHF. The CDR3 region has the DNA TGTGCCTGGAGCCCGGTTTGGACAAACGGCAATCAGCCCCAGCATTTT.

The CDR3 region has the DNA TGTGCCAGCAGCGAACGACAGCGGCAGGCTGAAGCTTTCTTT. Its protein is CASSERQRQAEAFF. V gene TRBV13 combines with J gene TRBJ1-1; TRBD1 might be the D (5 bases). The germline V gene encodes CDR1 PRHDT and CDR2 FYEKMQ (reference sequence). This CDR3 region has 14 residues. The V end lost 5 bases, the J end lost 6 bases, and 16 bases lay between the germline ends.

The gene calls are TRBV18 and TRBJ2-7, with TRBD1 matching over 7 bases. After removal of 3 bases from V and 7 bases from J, the junction contained 12 bases not matched to a gene. This CDR3 has 15 amino acids. Germline assignment: CDR1 KGHSH and CDR2 LQKENI. CDR3 region: CASSPSQGLLLEQYF. The CDR3 region has the DNA TGTGCCAGCTCACCTTCACAGGGGCTATTGTTGGAGCAGTACTTC.

The chain couples TRBV14 to TRBJ2-5; no clear D gene. Germline CDR1 is SGHDN and CDR2 is FVKESK. The V end lost 4 bases, the J end lost 3 bases, and 12 bases lay between the germline ends. This CDR3 is 14 amino acids long. The CDR3 DNA reads as TGTGCCAGCAGCCTACGCGGACGGAAAGAGACCCAGTACTTC. Its translation is CASSLRGRKETQYF.

As for this clone: Other DNA variants within this sample encode the same CDR3. This chain joins TRBV18 and TRBJ2-1; D possibly corresponds to TRBD1 (5 bases). Germline values: CDR1 KGHSH, CDR2 LQKENI. CDR3 length: 15 amino acids. The V end lost 0 bases, the J end lost 5 bases, and 11 bases lay between the germline ends. The CDR3 sequence: CASSPPGLGDNEQFF. The DNA for the CDR3 is TGTGCCAGCTCACCACCAGGGTTAGGGGACAATGAGCAGTTCTTC.

The gene calls are TRBV27 and TRBJ2-3; 11 nucleotides line up with TRBD1. Germline CDR1 MNHEY, CDR2 SMNVEV (reference sequence). The trim removed 6 bases at V and 4 bases at J, leaving 12 bases unmatched. The CDR3 sequence is 17 residues long. CDR3 in DNA: TGTGCCAGCAGCCCCGGGACAGGGGGATACGAAGCAGATACGCAGTATTTT. Amino acids: CASSPGTGGYEADTQYF.

A note on this clone: The sample has other DNA sequences that encode this CDR3 too. The chain couples TRBV28 to TRBJ2-3, with 10 positions matching TRBD2. The ends lost 4 bases at V and 1 base at J; junction bases unmatched: 2. This CDR3 is built from 15 residues. CDR1 is MDHEN and CDR2 is SYDVKM in the germline V gene. The CDR3 here is CASSSLAGGTDTQYF. DNA of the CDR3: TGTGCCAGCAGTTCTCTAGCGGGAGGCACAGATACGCAGTATTTT. Full variable domain (missing parts from reference TRBV28 and TRBJ2-3): DVKVTQSSRYLVKRTGEKVFLECVQDMDHENMFWYRQDPGLGLRLIYFSYDVKMKEKGDIPEGYSVSREKKERFSLILESASTNQTSMYLCASSSLAGGTDTQYFGPGTRLTVL.

This clone was seen only once. This sequence joins TRBV11-1 and TRBJ2-2; D is uncertain. The CDR3 contains 12 residues. V was clipped by 5 bases and J by 4 bases, with 5 bases between them. Germline lookup yields CDR1 SGHAT and CDR2 FQDESV (reference sequence). For the CDR3, the DNA is TGTGCCAGCAGCCCCAGCACCGGGGAGCTGTTTTTT. Amino acids: CASSPSTGELFF. The full variable domain, rest sourced from reference TRBV11-1 and TRBJ2-2, is EAEVAQSPRYKITEKSQAVAFWCDPISGHATLYWYRQILGQGPELLVQFQDESVVDDSQLPKDRFSAERLKGVDSTLKIQPAELGDSAMYLCASSPSTGELFFGEGSRLTVL.

The chain recombines TRBV5-1 with TRBJ2-1, with D perhaps TRBD1 or TRBD2 (5 bases each). CDR1 is SGHRS and CDR2 is YFSETQ in the germline V gene. The CDR3 consists of 15 residues. Trimming removed 3 bases at V and 5 bases at J, with 15 bases between. The CDR3 DNA sequence: TGCGCCAGCAGCTACGGGACGATAGGGGACAATGAGCAGTTCTTC. Encoded protein: CASSYGTIGDNEQFF.

The chain joins TRBV6-4 to TRBJ1-1, with unresolved D. The CDR3 spans 14 residues. V shed 3 bases and J shed 1 base, with 9 bases lying between them. CDR1 MRHNA and CDR2 SNTAGT come from the germline V gene. The CDR3 nucleotides read TGTGCCAGCAGTGAGGGCGCAGAGAACACTGAAGCTTTCTTT. It specifies CASSEGAENTEAFF.

The rearrangement joins TRBV20-1 to TRBJ2-1; D possibly matches TRBD1 or TRBD2 (5 bases each). CDR1 is DFQATT, CDR2 SNEGSKA, per germline (reference sequence). This CDR3 has 11 residues. V was pared by 4 bases and J by 8 bases, with 9 bases between. The CDR3 spells CSATRGHEQFF. Here the CDR3 DNA reads TGCAGTGCTACTAGGGGACATGAGCAGTTCTTC.

V and J are TRBV7-9 and TRBJ2-7, with D possibly TRBD1 on 5 matching bases. CDR1 is SEHNR, CDR2 FQNEAQ, per germline (reference sequence). Trimming removed 6 bases from V and 2 bases from J, with 14 bases in between. The CDR3 contains 14 residues. Here the CDR3 reads CASSQGYNPYEQYF. CDR3 nucleotides: TGTGCCAGCAGTCAGGGTTACAATCCCTACGAGCAGTACTTC. Variable domain in full (rest from reference TRBV7-9 and TRBJ2-7): DTGVSQNPRHKITKRGQNVTFRCDPISEHNRLYWYRQTLGQGPEFLTYFQNEAQLEKSRLLSDRFSAERPKGSFSTLEIQRTEQGDSAMYLCASSQGYNPYEQYFGPGTRLTVT.

The chain joins TRBV7-3 to TRBJ2-1; 7 bases agree with TRBD1. In germline, CDR1 is SGHTA, CDR2 FQGTGA. The CDR3 runs 13 residues. J lost 7 bases, V lost 5 bases, and 5 bases had no gene match. The CDR3 protein is CASSIRQGNEQFF. The DNA of the CDR3 is TGTGCCAGCAGCATCCGACAGGGTAATGAGCAGTTCTTC.

The chain carries TRBV6-6 and TRBJ1-6, with TRBD1 identical over 9 bases. The germline V gene encodes CDR1 MNHNY and CDR2 SVGAGI (reference sequence). The CDR3 has 14 residues. Trimming cost V 2 bases and J 7 bases; bases outside gene matches: 0. The CDR3 is CASSYGTGNSPLHF. For the CDR3, the DNA is TGTGCCAGCAGTTACGGGACAGGGAATTCACCCCTCCACTTT.

This clone was picked up many times. The chain uses TRBV28 and TRBJ1-1; TRBD1 matches 8 bases. Germline CDR1 reads MDHEN; CDR2 reads SYDVKM. There are 13 residues in the CDR3. CDR3 sequence: CVIQTGEDTEAFF. The CDR3 DNA reads as TGTGTCATCCAGACAGGGGAGGACACTGAAGCTTTCTTT.

The J gene is TRBJ1-2, the V gene TRBV15, with D possibly TRBD1 on 5 matching bases. The V end was cut by 1 base, the J end by 4 bases, with 13 bases between. The germline gives CDR1 LNHNV, CDR2 YYDKDF (reference sequence). This CDR3 has 15 residues. This CDR3 reads CATSRAPGQGYGYTF. In DNA form, the CDR3 reads TGTGCCACCAGCAGAGCGCCGGGCCAGGGCTATGGCTACACCTTC.

The chain couples TRBV7-8 to TRBJ1-1; the D gene is possibly TRBD1 (6 bases). Germline V gene data show CDR1 as SGHVS and CDR2 as FQNEAQ. This CDR3 region has 16 residues. V lost 2 bases to trimming and J lost 4 bases, with 17 bases between them. CDR3 in DNA: TGTGCCAGCAGCTTACCCTTCAGGGGTTCGGCCACTGAAGCTTTCTTT. This sequence encodes CASSLPFRGSATEAFF.